The clone carrying this T cell receptor beta chain has ten or more counts. Its target is unknown. Combining iRepertoire HTBI primers with Arm-PCR of CDR3 regions, the authors built TCR beta libraries. TCRdb redid the calling of the multiplex PCR reads with MiXCR, one entry per CDR3 protein. The sample yields under 500,000 distinct CDR3 sequences, around 21% seen once. The data originate from a study of regulatory T cells in long-lasting Graves disease. Regarding time point: persistent/refractory GD, antithyroid drugs over 5 years with positive TRAb. Construction of the TCR library relied on RNA isolated from PBMCs. Patients hailed from an endocrinology department in Xi'an, China. The V end lost 2 bases, the J end lost 8 bases, and 16 bases lay between the germline ends. The CDR3 consists of 14 residues. The V gene's germline CDR1 is MNHEY and CDR2 SMNVEV (reference sequence). Overall study findings and caveats: Few sampled subjects may have lowered accuracy. Persistent disease favored TRBV28, TRBJ1-2 and TRBJ2-5.

The source is a female donor with Graves disease. Specimen: peripheral blood mononuclear cells (PBMCs), collected when the disease was refractory, from a patient treated with antithyroid drugs. The J gene is TRBJ2-7, the V gene TRBV27; no definite D call. The CDR3 region has the DNA TGTGCCAGCAGTTTAGGCGGCAGCTCCTTGAAGCAGTACTTC. Translation: CASSLGGSSLKQYF.